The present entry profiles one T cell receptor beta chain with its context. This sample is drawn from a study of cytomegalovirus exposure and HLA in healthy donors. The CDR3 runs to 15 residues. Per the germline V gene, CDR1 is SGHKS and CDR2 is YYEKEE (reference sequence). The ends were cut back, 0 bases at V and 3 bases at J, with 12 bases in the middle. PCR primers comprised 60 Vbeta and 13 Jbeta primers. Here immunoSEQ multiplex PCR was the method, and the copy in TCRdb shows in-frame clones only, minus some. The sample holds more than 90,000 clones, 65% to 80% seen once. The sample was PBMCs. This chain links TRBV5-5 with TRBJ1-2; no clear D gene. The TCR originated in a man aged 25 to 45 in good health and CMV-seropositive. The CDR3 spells CASSLGGFEDYGYTF. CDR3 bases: TGTGCCAGCAGCTTGGGTGGATTTGAGGACTATGGCTACACCTTC.